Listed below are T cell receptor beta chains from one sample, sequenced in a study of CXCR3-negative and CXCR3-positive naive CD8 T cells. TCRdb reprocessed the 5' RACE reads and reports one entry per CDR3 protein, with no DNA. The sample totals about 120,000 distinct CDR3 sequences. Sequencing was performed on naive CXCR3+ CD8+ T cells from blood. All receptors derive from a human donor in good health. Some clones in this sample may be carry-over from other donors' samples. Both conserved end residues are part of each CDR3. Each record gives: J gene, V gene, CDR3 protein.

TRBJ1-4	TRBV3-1	CASSQLRDRVNEKLFF
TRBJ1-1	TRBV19	CASTQGNTEAFF
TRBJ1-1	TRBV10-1	CASRRDRGHGLNTEAFF
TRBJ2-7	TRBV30	CAWSEGNFYEQYF
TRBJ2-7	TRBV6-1	CASSDGRAYEQYF
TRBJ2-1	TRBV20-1	CSAGEGFYNEQFF
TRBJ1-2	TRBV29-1	CSVWVSSDYGYTF
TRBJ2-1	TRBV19	CAVGTGGEQFF
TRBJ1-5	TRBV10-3	CAISESTMVGVYSNQPQHF
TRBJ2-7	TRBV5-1	CASSFNPGTVKREQYF
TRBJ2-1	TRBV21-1	CPPTPSYNEQFF
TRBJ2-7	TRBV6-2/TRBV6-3	CASSIELAGLSSYEQYF
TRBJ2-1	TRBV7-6	CASSLVFTSERNEQFF
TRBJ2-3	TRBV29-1	CSERTSGQTGTQYF
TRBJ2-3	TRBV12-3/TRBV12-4	CASSASRAKDTQHF
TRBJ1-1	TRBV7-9	CASSYSGQGRFTEAFF
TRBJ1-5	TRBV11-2	CASSFGGGQPQHF
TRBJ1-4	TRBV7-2	CASSLGTAPEELFF
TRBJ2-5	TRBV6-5	CASSYSRLDQETQYF
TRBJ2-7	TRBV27	CASSLRAGDTYEQYF
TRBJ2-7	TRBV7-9	CASSWGPEEEQYF
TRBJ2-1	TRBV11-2	CASSLVLVNEQFF
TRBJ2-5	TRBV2	CASSVLAGVNWAQYF